The 20 T cell receptor beta chains below all came from one sample that was sequenced in a study of blood T cell repertoires in COVID-19. Produced via immunoSEQ multiplex PCR; TCRdb's table is partial and in-frame only. The sample yields roughly 93,000 clones, approximately 87% seen once. The sequencing sample was made of peripheral blood. The receptor set was obtained from a human donor in a cohort sampled during active COVID-19.

The chain combines TRBV6-5 with TRBJ1-5, with D perhaps matching TRBD1 (5 bases). The ends were cut back, 6 bases at V and 3 bases at J, with 12 bases in the middle. Looked up from germline, CDR1 is MNHEY and CDR2 is SVGAGI. The CDR3 is 14 amino acids. This chain's CDR3 is CASSLDSLNQPQHF. Written as DNA, the CDR3 is TGTGCCAGCAGCCTCGACAGCCTCAATCAGCCCCAGCATTTT.

This clone was observed a single time. This rearrangement joins TRBV28 to TRBJ1-4; 8 bases are shared with TRBD1. J gave up 8 bases and V 6 bases, and 11 bases lay outside the gene matches. The V gene's germline CDR1 is MDHEN and CDR2 SYDVKM. CDR3 length equals 15 residues. In DNA, the CDR3 is TGTGCCAGCAGCCTCCTGGACAGGGAAAGCGAAAAACTGTTTTTT. This translates into CASSLLDRESEKLFF. Looking up the rest from reference TRBV28 and TRBJ1-4 gives the full variable domain: DVKVTQSSRYLVKRTGEKVFLECVQDMDHENMFWYRQDPGLGLRLIYFSYDVKMKEKGDIPEGYSVSREKKERFSLILESASTNQTSMYLCASSLLDRESEKLFFGSGTQLSVL.

The chain is built from TRBV6-5 and TRBJ2-7, with 8 nucleotides matching TRBD2. The trim removed 4 bases at V and 6 bases at J, leaving 8 bases unmatched. The V gene's germline CDR1 is MNHEY and CDR2 SVGAGI. There are 14 residues in the CDR3. CDR3 residues: CASSSRTSSLEQYF. DNA of the CDR3: TGTGCCAGCAGTTCTCGGACTAGCTCTCTCGAGCAGTACTTC.

V gene TRBV29-1 combines with J gene TRBJ2-1, with D possibly TRBD1 on 5 matching bases. This CDR3 is built from 12 residues. CDR1 SQVTM and CDR2 ANQGSEA come from the germline V gene. The V and J ends lost 4 bases and 6 bases respectively, with 10 bases between them. CDR3: CSVVRQTNEQFF. The CDR3 DNA is TGCAGCGTTGTGAGACAGACCAATGAGCAGTTCTTC.

The chain uses TRBV13 and TRBJ2-1; D gene ambiguous. The germline V gene encodes CDR1 PRHDT and CDR2 FYEKMQ (reference sequence). The CDR3 contains 15 residues. The germline V and J ends were trimmed by 2 bases and 7 bases, with 15 bases remaining between them. The CDR3 is CASSLSVQEENEQFF. The CDR3 nucleotides read TGTGCCAGCAGCTTAAGTGTCCAGGAAGAAAATGAGCAGTTCTTC.

The chain combines TRBV6-5 with TRBJ1-4; D is uncertain. V lost 6 bases, J lost 5 bases, and 13 bases lay in between. Germline V gene lookup returns CDR1 MNHEY and CDR2 SVGAGI. The CDR3 spans 14 residues. In DNA, the CDR3 is TGTGCCAGCAGAACAAGGACTGAGAATGAAAAACTGTTTTTT. This translates into CASRTRTENEKLFF.

V and J are TRBV7-3 and TRBJ2-1; 7 bases map to TRBD2. With 5 bases clipped from V and 7 bases from J, the junction kept 14 bases outside the gene matches. Per germline, CDR1 SGHTA and CDR2 FQGTGA. The CDR3 has 16 amino acids. The CDR3: CASSPFWGGSGNEQFF. CDR3 nucleotides: TGTGCCAGCAGCCCTTTTTGGGGGGGTTCAGGGAATGAGCAGTTCTTC. Combining the CDR3 with reference TRBV7-3 and TRBJ2-1 gives the whole variable domain GAGVSQTPSNKVTEKGKYVELRCDPISGHTALYWYRQSLGQGPEFLIYFQGTGAADDSGLPNDRFFAVRPEGSVSTLKIQRTERGDSAVYLCASSPFWGGSGNEQFFGPGTRLTVL.

CDR3 sequence reads: CSVELGEGTEAFF. For the CDR3, the DNA is TGCAGCGTTGAGCTAGGAGAGGGCACTGAAGCTTTCTTT. The J gene is TRBJ1-1, the V gene TRBV29-1, with D uncertain. V was pared by 3 bases and J by 4 bases, with 12 bases between. Germline V gives CDR1 SQVTM, CDR2 ANQGSEA. The CDR3 totals 13 residues.

The rearrangement joins TRBV6-1 to TRBJ2-7, with 11 bases fitting TRBD2. The CDR3 contains 17 residues. Germline loops: CDR1 MNHNS, CDR2 SASEGT. J lost 4 bases, V lost 2 bases, and 10 bases had no gene match. CDR3 nucleotides: TGTGCCAGCAGTGAACCAATACTAGCGGGAGACCTTTACGAGCAGTACTTC. It codes for CASSEPILAGDLYEQYF.

This chain uses TRBV5-1 with TRBJ2-7, with 14 bases matching TRBD2. Germline CDR1 SGHRS, CDR2 YFSETQ. This CDR3 comprises 16 residues. The V and J ends lost 2 bases and 5 bases, in that order; junction bases with no gene match: 6. The CDR3, as DNA: TGCGCCAGCAGCTTCGGACTAGCGGGAGGATTCCACGAGCAGTACTTC. It codes for CASSFGLAGGFHEQYF.

A single count supports this clone. V gene TRBV27 combines with J gene TRBJ1-1; weak D call: TRBD1 (6 bases). Trimming stripped 5 bases from V and 4 bases from J, with 17 bases between. CDR3 length equals 15 residues. Germline V CDR1 and CDR2: MNHEY, SMNVEV (reference sequence). The CDR3 coding sequence is TGTGCCAGCAGTAAAGGACAGAGCCGGGTCACTGAAGCTTTCTTT. It codes for CASSKGQSRVTEAFF.

The CDR3 is CASKSTTGPSYGYTF. CDR3 DNA sequence: TGCGCCAGCAAAAGTACGACAGGGCCTTCCTATGGCTACACCTTC. V and J are TRBV5-1 and TRBJ1-2, with 7 bases fitting TRBD1. Germline assignment: CDR1 SGHRS and CDR2 YFSETQ. The ends lost 6 bases at V and 4 bases at J; junction bases unmatched: 12. CDR3 length equals 15 residues.

The chain carries TRBV6-1 and TRBJ1-1, with D tentatively TRBD1 (5 bases). V gave up 1 base and J gave up 11 bases, with 14 bases separating them. CDR1 MNHNS and CDR2 SASEGT come from the germline V gene. The CDR3 loop spans 13 amino acids. The DNA for the CDR3 is TGTGCCAGCAGTGAAGGGGGCCTACTGGAGGCTTTCTTT. Its translation is CASSEGGLLEAFF.

The genes are TRBV4-1 and TRBJ2-1; the D gene is possibly TRBD2 (5 bases). Trimming removed 1 base from V and 6 bases from J, with 10 bases in between. The CDR3 length is 14 residues. The germline V gene encodes CDR1 MGHRA and CDR2 YSYEKL. The CDR3 sequence: CASSQGTALNEQFF. The CDR3 DNA follows: TGCGCCAGCAGCCAAGGGACTGCCCTCAATGAGCAGTTCTTC.

The rearrangement uses TRBV6-5 and TRBJ2-1, with D possibly matching TRBD2 (5 bases). Trimming pared 5 bases from V and 6 bases from J, leaving 14 bases between. The CDR3 length is 14 residues. Germline CDR1 MNHEY, CDR2 SVGAGI. This CDR3 reads CASSTGIIGNEQFF. CDR3 sequence (DNA): TGTGCCAGCAGTACGGGGATAATAGGCAATGAGCAGTTCTTC.

The chain links TRBV13 to TRBJ2-7; 8 bases are shared with TRBD2. Germline V lookup: CDR1 PRHDT, CDR2 FYEKMQ (reference sequence). The V and J ends lost 5 bases and 3 bases, in that order; junction bases with no gene match: 0. The CDR3 covers 12 residues. The chain's CDR3 is CASSTSGYEQYF. The CDR3 DNA reads as TGTGCCAGCAGCACTAGCGGCTACGAGCAGTACTTC.

The genes are TRBV7-2 and TRBJ2-3; no clear D gene. Germline V gives CDR1 SGHTA, CDR2 FQGNSA. This CDR3 has 14 residues. V was pared by 5 bases and J by 1 base, with 10 bases between. The CDR3 is CASSGRVGTDTQYF. Here the CDR3 DNA reads TGTGCCAGCAGCGGGCGAGTCGGCACAGATACGCAGTATTTT.

The chain has TRBV4-1 and TRBJ1-2, with a possible D match to TRBD1 (5 bases). The CDR3 length is 15 residues. Trimming shortened V by 0 bases and J by 8 bases, and 16 bases separated the two germline ends. Per the germline V gene, CDR1 is MGHRA and CDR2 is YSYEKL. As DNA, the CDR3 is TGCGCCAGCAGCCAAGAATACGGGGACTTTTACGGCTACACCTTC. Its translation: CASSQEYGDFYGYTF.

This clone has more than one count but fewer than ten. The chain has TRBV19 and TRBJ1-1; D possibly corresponds to TRBD1 (5 bases). The CDR3 runs to 13 residues. Trimming removed 5 bases at V and 2 bases at J, with 9 bases between. CDR1 is LNHDA, CDR2 SQIVND, per germline (reference sequence). The CDR3 reads CASSVQGNTEAFF. The CDR3, as DNA: TGTGCCAGTAGTGTTCAGGGCAACACTGAAGCTTTCTTT. Drawing the rest from reference TRBV19 and TRBJ1-1, the complete variable domain is DGGITQSPKYLFRKEGQNVTLSCEQNLNHDAMYWYRQDPGQGLRLIYYSQIVNDFQKGDIAEGYSVSREKKESFPLTVTSAQKNPTAFYLCASSVQGNTEAFFGQGTRLTVV.

This clone appeared a single time. The chain links TRBV28 to TRBJ2-5, with D unclear. The CDR3 is 12 residues long. Trimming stripped 7 bases from V and 1 base from J, with 7 bases between. CDR1 MDHEN and CDR2 SYDVKM come from the germline V gene. The CDR3 spells CASNVLQETQYF. As DNA, the CDR3 is TGTGCCAGCAATGTCCTCCAAGAGACCCAGTACTTC.